This T cell receptor beta chain is from a study of T cell responses to AZD1222 COVID-19 vaccine. Study-wide points: Vaccination with two AZD1222 doses was followed by a rise in Spike-specific TCR breadth and depth. Mostly white British, mostly female donors; authors suggested clonal diversity may be underestimated.

Concerning this clone itself: What it recognizes is unknown.

Generated by immunoSEQ multiplex PCR, the TCRdb table keeps only in-frame clones and is missing some. The data contain more than 85,000 clones, roughly nine tenths of them singletons. Germline CDR1 is LGHNA and CDR2 is YNFKEQ. The CDR3 length is 17 residues. Deletions cut 0 bases from V and 4 bases from J, with 13 bases between. The chain has TRBV4-2 and TRBJ2-6; a weak D match, TRBD1 (7 bases). This TCR came from an adult in good health. The sample consisted of peripheral blood, taken on day 0 of AZD1222 vaccination. The CDR3 here is CASSQEKGAGGANVLTF. Here the CDR3 DNA reads TGTGCCAGCAGCCAAGAAAAGGGGGCGGGAGGGGCCAACGTCCTGACTTTC.